This T cell receptor beta chain was identified in a study of shared clonotypes between healthy human individuals. Study as a whole: Each donor's CD8 memory used one plate, CD8 naive two, each CD4 subset three.

Profiling relied on immunoSEQ multiplex PCR, and the TCRdb table lists in-frame clones only, not all of them. The sample records under 1,900,000 clones, approximately 98.5% being singletons. Germline assignment: CDR1 SEHNR and CDR2 FQNEAQ (reference sequence). This CDR3 has 13 residues. V was clipped by 5 bases and J by 12 bases; unmatched bases: 9. Study conclusions and caveats: When compared with the clonotypes that were shared by all four sorted-subset donors, the non-shared clonotypes turned out to have lower generation probabilities. It was observed that 5% to 6% of naive CD4 clonotypes were shared across a few donors.

On this clone: Its cognate antigen is unknown.

The sequence derives from a young man in good health. The J gene is TRBJ2-7, the V gene TRBV7-9; 11 bases line up with TRBD2. Material for sequencing was naive CD4+ T cells sorted from blood. Subset specified: CD45RA+ positively selected. The CDR3 nucleotides read TGTGCCAGCAGCCCGGGACTAGCGGCCGGGCGGTACTTC. Its translation is CASSPGLAAGRYF.